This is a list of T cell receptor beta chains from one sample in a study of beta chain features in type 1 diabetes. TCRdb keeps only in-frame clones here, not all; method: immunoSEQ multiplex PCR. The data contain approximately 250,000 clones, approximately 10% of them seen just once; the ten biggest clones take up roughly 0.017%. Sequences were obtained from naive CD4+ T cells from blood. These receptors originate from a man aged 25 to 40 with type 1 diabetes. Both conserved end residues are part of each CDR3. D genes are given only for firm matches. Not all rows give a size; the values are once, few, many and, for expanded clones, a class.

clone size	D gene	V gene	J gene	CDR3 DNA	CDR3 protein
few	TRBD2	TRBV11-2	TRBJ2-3	TGTGCCAGCAGCGGACGGACTAGCGGATACACAGATACGCAGTATTTT	CASSGRTSGYTDTQYF
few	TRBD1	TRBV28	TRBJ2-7	TGTGCCAGCAGTTTATCACAGGGGGCACGGGAGCAGTACTTC	CASSLSQGAREQYF
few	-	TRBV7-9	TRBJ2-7	TGTGCCAGCAGCTTACGCTACGAGCAGTACTTC	CASSLRYEQYF
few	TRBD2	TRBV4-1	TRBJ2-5	TGCGCCAGCAGCCAAGATGTCGGGAGGGAGGTTGGCCAAGAGACCCAGTACTTC	CASSQDVGREVGQETQYF
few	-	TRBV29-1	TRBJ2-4	TGCAGCGCCGTAGGGGGAGTGTTAGCCAAAAACATTCAGTACTTC	CSAVGGVLAKNIQYF
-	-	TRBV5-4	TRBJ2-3	TGTGCCAGCAGCTTAGCCAGGGGGAGGACAGATACGCAGTATTTT	CASSLARGRTDTQYF
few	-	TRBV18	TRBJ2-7	TGTGCCAGCTCACCTCAGGGGAGCGAGCAGTACTTC	CASSPQGSEQYF
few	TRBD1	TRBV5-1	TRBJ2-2	TGCGCCAGCAGCTTGGCCGGGACAGGGAGGACCGGGGAGCTGTTTTTT	CASSLAGTGRTGELFF
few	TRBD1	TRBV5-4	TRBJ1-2	TGTGCCAGCAGCTTACCGGGACAGGGGGAGGGCTACACCTTC	CASSLPGQGEGYTF
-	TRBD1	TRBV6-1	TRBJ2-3	TGTGCCAGCGCAGCTCGGGACAGCAACACAGATACGCAGTATTTT	CASAARDSNTDTQYF
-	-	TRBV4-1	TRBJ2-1	TGCGCCAGCAGCCACCGGGGGGAGCAGTTCTTC	CASSHRGEQFF
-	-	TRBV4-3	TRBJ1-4	TGCGCCAGCAGCCAAGTGGGCGGGAATGAAAAACTGTTTTTT	CASSQVGGNEKLFF
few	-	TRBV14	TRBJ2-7	TGTGCCAGCAGCCACGGGGGCTACGAGCAGTACTTC	CASSHGGYEQYF
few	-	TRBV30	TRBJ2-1	TGTGCCTGGTACCACGGAGGCCACAATGAGCAGTTCTTC	CAWYHGGHNEQFF
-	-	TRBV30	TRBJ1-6	TGTGCCTGGTCGCTTGGACATCATAATTCACCCCTCCACTTT	CAWSLGHHNSPLHF
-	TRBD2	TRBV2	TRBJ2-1	TGTGCCAGCAGGGCGGGGGGTCGGGCCGCCTCCTACAATGAGCAGTTCTTC	CASRAGGRAASYNEQFF
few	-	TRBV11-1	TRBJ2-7	TGTGCCAGCAGCACTCGTTCTAGTCGCGAGCAGTACTTC	CASSTRSSREQYF
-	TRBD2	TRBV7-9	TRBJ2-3	TGTGCCAGCAGCTTCGGGCTAGCGGGGGACACAGATACGCAGTATTTT	CASSFGLAGDTDTQYF
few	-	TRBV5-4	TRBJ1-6	TGTGCCAGCAGCTTGGATACACCTGCATCAAATTCACCCCTCCACTTT	CASSLDTPASNSPLHF
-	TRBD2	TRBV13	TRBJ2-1	TGTGCCAGCAGCCTCCGGGGGGGGGAGCAGTTCTTC	CASSLRGGEQFF
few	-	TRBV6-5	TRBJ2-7	TGTGCCAGCAGTCTGACAGCGAGCTCCTACGAGCAGTACTTC	CASSLTASSYEQYF
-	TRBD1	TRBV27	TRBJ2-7	TGTGCCAGCAGTTTATGGGGACAGGGAAAAAGTGAGCAGTACTTC	CASSLWGQGKSEQYF
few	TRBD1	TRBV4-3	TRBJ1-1	TGCGCCAGCAGCCAGGGTTTCGACAGGGCCGAAGCTTTCTTT	CASSQGFDRAEAFF
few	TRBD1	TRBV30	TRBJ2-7	TGTGCCTGGAACAGGGGGCCGTCGGGTTACGAGCAGTACTTC	CAWNRGPSGYEQYF
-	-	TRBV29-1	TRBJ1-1	TGCAGCGTTGATAGAACTGAAGCTTTCTTT	CSVDRTEAFF
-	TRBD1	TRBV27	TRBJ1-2	TGTGCCAGCAGACCCGGGACAGGGAACTATGGCTACACCTTC	CASRPGTGNYGYTF
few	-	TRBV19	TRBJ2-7	TGTGCCAGTAGTATAGCGAGGTCCTACGAGCAGTACTTC	CASSIARSYEQYF
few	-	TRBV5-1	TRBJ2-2	TGCGCCAGCAGCTTGGCGGGCACCGGGGAGCTGTTTTTT	CASSLAGTGELFF
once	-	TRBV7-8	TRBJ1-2	TGTGCCAGCAGCCCAAACGGGGGATCGAGGGGCTACACCTTC	CASSPNGGSRGYTF
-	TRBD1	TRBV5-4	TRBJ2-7	TGTGCCAGCAGCTTAACCGGGACAGGGAACGAGCAGTACTTC	CASSLTGTGNEQYF
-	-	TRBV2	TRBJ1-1	TGTGCCAGCTCGGACATACTGAACACTGAAGCTTTCTTT	CASSDILNTEAFF
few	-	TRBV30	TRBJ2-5	TGTGCCTGGAAGGGATGGGGGGGCCGAGAGACCCAGTACTTC	CAWKGWGGRETQYF
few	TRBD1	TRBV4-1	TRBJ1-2	TGCGCCAGCAGCCATCCGACAGGGGAGGACTATGGCTACACCTTC	CASSHPTGEDYGYTF
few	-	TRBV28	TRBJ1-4	TGTGCCAGCAGTTCCCGTGAAAAACTGTTTTTT	CASSSREKLFF
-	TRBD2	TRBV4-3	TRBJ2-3	TGCGCCAGCAGCGAACGTGCTAGCGGGGGGCAAGATACGCAGTATTTT	CASSERASGGQDTQYF
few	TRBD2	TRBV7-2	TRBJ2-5	TGTGCCAGCAGCTTAGAAGCGGGGAACTCGGAGACCCAGTACTTC	CASSLEAGNSETQYF
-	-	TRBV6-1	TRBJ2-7	TGTGCCAGCAGTGAGAGACACCTACCAACGTACGAGCAGTACTTC	CASSERHLPTYEQYF
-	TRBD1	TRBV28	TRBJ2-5	TGTGCCAGCAGTTCGGGACAGGGAGAGACCCAGTACTTC	CASSSGQGETQYF
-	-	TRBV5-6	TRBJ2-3	TGTGCCAGCAGCCGTTCGGTAGCCCCAGATACGCAGTATTTT	CASSRSVAPDTQYF
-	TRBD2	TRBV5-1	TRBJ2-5	TGCGCCAGCAGCTTTAGCGGGTTTGAGGAGACCCAGTACTTC	CASSFSGFEETQYF
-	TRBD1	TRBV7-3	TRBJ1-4	TGTGCCAGCAGCTTAAGTGGACAGGGGAATGAAAAACTGTTTTTT	CASSLSGQGNEKLFF
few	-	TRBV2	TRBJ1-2	TGTGCCAGCAGTGAAATGGGGCATGGCTACACCTTC	CASSEMGHGYTF
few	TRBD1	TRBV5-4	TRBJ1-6	TGTGCCAGCAGCTTGGCCCTGACAGGGGTATATTCACCCCTCCACTTT	CASSLALTGVYSPLHF
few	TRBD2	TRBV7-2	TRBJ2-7	TGTGCCAGCAGCGTAGCGGGGGGAATTCCCTACGAGCAGTACTTC	CASSVAGGIPYEQYF
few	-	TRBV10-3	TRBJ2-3	TGTGCCATCAGTACCGCGACTAGTAATGGTGTCGATACGCAGTATTTT	CAISTATSNGVDTQYF
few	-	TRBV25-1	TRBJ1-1	TGTGCCAGCAGGGGGGCCGGGAACACTGAAGCTTTCTTT	CASRGAGNTEAFF
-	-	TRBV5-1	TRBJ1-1	TGCGCCAGCAGCTTGGGAACCAGGGTCCGAGACACTGAAGCTTTCTTT	CASSLGTRVRDTEAFF
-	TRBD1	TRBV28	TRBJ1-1	TGTGCCAGCGGATACAGGGGCGACACTGAAGCTTTCTTT	CASGYRGDTEAFF
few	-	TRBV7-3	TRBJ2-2	TGTGCCAGCAGCCAGTCATGGAACACCGGGGAGCTGTTTTTT	CASSQSWNTGELFF
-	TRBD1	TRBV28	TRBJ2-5	TGTGCCAGCAGTTTAGAGGGACAGGGGTTCCCCGGGACCCAGTACTTC	CASSLEGQGFPGTQYF
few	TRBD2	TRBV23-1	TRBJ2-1	TGCGCCAGCAGTCAAATGGGGGGGATGGCCAGCTCCTACAATGAGCAGTTCTTC	CASSQMGGMASSYNEQFF
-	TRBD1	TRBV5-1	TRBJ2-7	TGCGCCAGCAGCCCGGGGACAGGGGGGGACGAGCAGTACTTC	CASSPGTGGDEQYF
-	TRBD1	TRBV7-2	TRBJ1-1	TGTGCCAGCAGCTTGACAGGGTTGAACACTGAAGCTTTCTTT	CASSLTGLNTEAFF